This TCR beta chain was sequenced in a study of PD-L1 blockade in urothelial cancer. The wider study: Of prior chemotherapy regimens, patients had received between 0 and 3. Analyzed time points were 3 weeks (second dose) and 6 weeks after therapy began. Blood samples had a median of 141,255 T cells.

The CDR3 loop spans 14 amino acids. Germline loops: CDR1 KGHSH, CDR2 LQKENI. With 3 bases removed from V and 3 bases from J, the gap between germline ends came to 8 bases. A note on this clone: Other DNA sequences in the same sample also yield this CDR3.

Time point described: peripheral blood 6 weeks after treatment start. Generated by immunoSEQ multiplex PCR, the TCRdb table keeps only in-frame clones and is missing some. In the table there are about 90,000 clones, approximately 87% of which are singletons. This chain joins TRBV18 and TRBJ1-4; the D gene is possibly TRBD1 (5 bases). Specimen: PBMCs, collected around atezolizumab (anti-PD-L1) treatment. The receptor was derived from a man aged 65 to 79 with urothelial cancer. DNA of the CDR3: TGTGCCAGCTCACCGGGGGGATCTAATGAAAAACTGTTTTTT. Its translation is CASSPGGSNEKLFF.